This passage covers 19 T cell receptor beta chains from one sample sequenced in a study of cytomegalovirus exposure and HLA in healthy donors. PCR primers comprised 60 Vbeta and 13 Jbeta primers. The repertoire was sequenced with immunoSEQ multiplex PCR; TCRdb's copy has only in-frame clones and lacks some. Its table lists around 52,000 clones. Sequencing input: PBMCs. Receptors originate from a man aged 40-49 years in good health and CMV-seropositive.

This chain links TRBV6-5 with TRBJ2-1, with TRBD2 matching over 11 bases. V trimming: 4 bases; J trimming: 4 bases; junction bases outside the gene matches: 0. Looked up from germline, CDR1 is MNHEY and CDR2 is SVGAGI. This CDR3 has 14 residues. CDR3 sequence reads: CASSSSGRYNEQFF. CDR3 bases: TGTGCCAGCAGTTCTAGCGGGAGGTACAATGAGCAGTTCTTC.

The chain combines TRBV7-3 with TRBJ1-1, with D perhaps matching TRBD1 (6 bases). CDR1 and CDR2 (germline): SGHTA, FQGTGA. The V end was cut by 5 bases, the J end by 1 base, with 8 bases between. This CDR3 region has 13 residues. CDR3 DNA: TGTGCCAGCAGCCCGACAGGGAACACTGAAGCTTTCTTT. Protein sequence: CASSPTGNTEAFF.

The chain links TRBV25-1 to TRBJ2-3; 7 nucleotides agree with TRBD2. CDR1 is MGHDK and CDR2 is SYGVNS in the germline V gene. The CDR3 contains 15 residues. After removal of 5 bases from V and 2 bases from J, the junction contained 7 bases not matched to a gene. For the CDR3, the DNA is TGTGCCAGCAGTCGCTCGGGGGGACCCACAGATACGCAGTATTTT. Translating it yields CASSRSGGPTDTQYF. Using reference TRBV25-1 and TRBJ2-3 for the parts outside the CDR3, the full variable domain is EADIYQTPRYLVIGTGKKITLECSQTMGHDKMYWYQQDPGMELHLIHYSYGVNSTEKGDLSSESTVSRIRTEHFPLTLESARPSHTSQYLCASSRSGGPTDTQYFGPGTRLTVL.

V usage is TRBV9 and J usage is TRBJ1-2; D possibly corresponds to TRBD1 (5 bases). The CDR3 sequence is 15 residues long. V shed 3 bases and J shed 4 bases, with 16 bases lying between them. Germline V gene lookup returns CDR1 SGDLS and CDR2 YYNGEE. The CDR3 nucleotides read TGTGCCAGCAGCGAAAGCCCGGGACTGGCCTATGGCTACACCTTC. Protein sequence: CASSESPGLAYGYTF. Full variable domain (rest looked up from reference TRBV9 and TRBJ1-2): DSGVTQTPKHLITATGQRVTLRCSPRSGDLSVYWYQQSLDQGLQFLIQYYNGEERAKGNILERFSAQQFPDLHSELNLSSLELGDSALYFCASSESPGLAYGYTFGSGTRLTVV.

On this clone: Other nucleotide sequences in the sample specify the same CDR3. The V and J genes are TRBV4-1 and TRBJ2-3; 13 nucleotides agree with TRBD2. The ends lost 1 base at V and 5 bases at J; junction bases unmatched: 6. CDR1 and CDR2 (germline): MGHRA, YSYEKL. The CDR3 covers 17 residues. CDR3 coding DNA: TGCGCCAGCAGCCAAGGACCCCGGACTAGCGGGGGAGATACGCAGTATTTT. It encodes CASSQGPRTSGGDTQYF.

V gene TRBV5-1 combines with J gene TRBJ1-2, with TRBD1 matching over 7 bases. There are 12 residues in the CDR3. In germline, CDR1 is SGHRS, CDR2 YFSETQ. Losses at the gene ends were 4 bases for V and 6 bases for J; bases not matched to a gene: 3. CDR3 DNA: TGCGCCAGCAGCGAGGGGGCGAATGGCTACACCTTC. Its translation: CASSEGANGYTF.

The chain uses TRBV28 and TRBJ1-2; D might be TRBD1 (5 bases). V lost 4 bases, J lost 4 bases, and 10 bases lay in between. The germline CDR1 and CDR2 sequences are MDHEN and SYDVKM. This CDR3 region has 13 residues. The CDR3 sequence is CASSSGHAYGYTF. The CDR3 coding sequence is TGTGCCAGCAGTTCCGGACATGCCTATGGCTACACCTTC.

This chain links TRBV27 with TRBJ2-7; tentatively, D is TRBD1 (6 bases). Germline V lookup: CDR1 MNHEY, CDR2 SMNVEV (reference sequence). V lost 7 bases and J lost 0, with 10 bases in between. This CDR3 has 13 amino acids. The chain's CDR3 is CASKDSFSYEQYF. The CDR3 DNA follows: TGTGCCAGCAAGGACAGCTTCTCCTACGAGCAGTACTTC.

This sequence joins TRBV19 and TRBJ2-7, with 7 bases that match TRBD1. CDR3 length: 12 amino acids. V was clipped by 6 bases and J by 5 bases; unmatched bases: 4. Germline V gives CDR1 LNHDA, CDR2 SQIVND (reference sequence). The CDR3 reads CASSLTGDEQYF. CDR3 nucleotides: TGTGCCAGTAGCTTAACAGGGGACGAGCAGTACTTC.

The chain is built from TRBV6-6 and TRBJ1-1; unclear D gene. The V end lost 0 bases, the J end lost 1 base, and 3 bases lay between the germline ends. This CDR3 comprises 13 residues. Germline V gives CDR1 MNHNY, CDR2 SVGAGI (reference sequence). CDR3 loop: CASSYSQNTEAFF. DNA for the CDR3: TGTGCCAGCAGTTACTCTCAGAACACTGAAGCTTTCTTT.

The V call is TRBV6-1, the J call TRBJ2-3; 8 bases match TRBD2. From germline, CDR1 is MNHNS and CDR2 SASEGT. The V gene end was trimmed by 3 bases and the J gene end by 6 bases; junction bases not matched to a gene: 8. This CDR3 has 15 residues. The CDR3 here is CASSDRGGAADTQYF. The CDR3 coding sequence is TGTGCCAGCAGTGACCGGGGGGGGGCAGCCGATACGCAGTATTTT.

This chain connects TRBV6-5 to TRBJ1-2, with D possibly matching TRBD1 (5 bases). The germline V gene encodes CDR1 MNHEY and CDR2 SVGAGI. The V end lost 7 bases, the J end lost 4 bases, and 19 bases lay between the germline ends. This CDR3 is 15 amino acids long. CDR3 residues: CASTLDGGLLYGYTF. In nucleotides, the CDR3 is TGTGCCAGCACGTTAGACGGGGGGTTACTCTATGGCTACACCTTC.

The rearrangement uses TRBV7-3 and TRBJ2-5; 7 positions agree with TRBD2. Germline CDR1 and CDR2: SGHTA and FQGTGA. CDR3 length equals 15 residues. V lost 8 bases to trimming and J lost 1 base; unmatched junction nucleotides: 10. As DNA, the CDR3 is TGTGCCAGCTCGGGGTCTAGCGGTCCCCAAGAGACCCAGTACTTC. It encodes CASSGSSGPQETQYF.

The genes are TRBV7-9 and TRBJ1-1; D may be TRBD1 (6 bases). V shed 8 bases and J shed 1 base, with 8 bases lying between them. The germline gives CDR1 SEHNR, CDR2 FQNEAQ (reference sequence). This CDR3 has 12 amino acids. Here the CDR3 DNA reads TGTGCCAGCTGGGGACAGAACACTGAAGCTTTCTTT. This translates into CASWGQNTEAFF.

The CDR3 reads CASSFGISNQPQHF. The CDR3 DNA reads TGTGCCAGCAGTTTTGGCATTAGCAATCAGCCCCAGCATTTT. The rearrangement joins TRBV27 to TRBJ1-5; D is uncertain. This CDR3 has 14 residues. The V and J ends lost 3 bases and 0 bases respectively, with 6 bases between them. From germline, CDR1 is MNHEY and CDR2 SMNVEV (reference sequence).

The CDR3 loop is CASSARDRERHTQYF. In DNA form, the CDR3 reads TGTGCCAGCAGTGCCCGGGACAGGGAACGGCATACGCAGTATTTT. The chain links TRBV27 to TRBJ2-3, with 9 bases lining up with TRBD1. The V segment lost 5 bases and the J segment 7 bases; nucleotides outside the gene matches: 10. CDR3 size: 15 residues. Germline lookup yields CDR1 MNHEY and CDR2 SMNVEV (reference sequence).

The chain has TRBV28 and TRBJ1-1; 7 nucleotides align to TRBD1. V was clipped by 5 bases and J by 3 bases; unmatched bases: 6. Germline CDR1 MDHEN, CDR2 SYDVKM. CDR3 size: 14 residues. CDR3 in amino acids: CASSTSQGDTEAFF. CDR3 DNA: TGTGCCAGCAGTACCTCCCAGGGGGACACTGAAGCTTTCTTT.

The J gene is TRBJ2-5, the V gene TRBV28; D uncertain. The germline V and J ends were trimmed by 3 bases and 2 bases, with 13 bases remaining between them. The CDR3 covers 15 residues. Germline-derived CDR1 and CDR2 are MDHEN and SYDVKM. The CDR3 reads CASSFYDTYQETQYF. The CDR3 bases are TGTGCCAGCAGTTTCTATGACACCTATCAAGAGACCCAGTACTTC.

The gene calls are TRBV20-1 and TRBJ2-7; weak D call: TRBD1 (6 bases). Germline CDR1 reads DFQATT; CDR2 reads SNEGSKA (reference sequence). The CDR3 extends over 11 amino acids. V was shortened by 2 bases and J by 9 bases, with 11 bases between the two germline ends. CDR3 nucleotide sequence: TGCAGTGCTAGAACAGGGAGAGTGCAGTACTTC. It is translated as CSARTGRVQYF.